Here is one T cell receptor beta chain with its context. Its specificity is not known. This specimen comes from a study of Tregs in tolerant kidney transplant recipients. Study conclusions and caveats: The most relevant donor-specific Treg TCRbeta repertoire apparently came from expansion with activated donor B cells. Biological reproducibility was not directly addressed in this study.

Sequenced by immunoSEQ multiplex PCR; TCRdb stores in-frame clones only, minus some. Of 100,000 or so clones in the sample, over 85% were seen once. Recipients received nonmyeloablative bone marrow transplants from related graft donors, with transient mixed chimerism. CD4+CD25+CD127- Tregs, CD4+CD25- non-Tregs, CD4 and CD8 cells were sorted. This CDR3 contains 14 residues. Germline V lookup: CDR1 SNHLY, CDR2 FYNNEI. J was trimmed by 4 bases and V by 6 bases; bases with no gene match: 3. The J gene is TRBJ1-5, the V gene TRBV2; TRBD1 matches 10 bases. The source material was CD4+ T cells from blood (PBMCs), sampled 12 months after the transplant. The sequence derives from a human patient who received a combined kidney and bone marrow transplant. Some T cells here may be from the graft donor. The CDR3 DNA reads TGTGCCAGCAGGCGGGACAGGGGTAATCAGCCCCAGCATTTT. Its protein is CASRRDRGNQPQHF.